This TCR beta chain was observed in a study of CD8 T cells in Susac syndrome. CD8+ and CD4+ blood T cells underwent TCR beta sequencing. The patients serving as multiple sclerosis controls were treatment-naive. They had stable or active relapsing-remitting disease and fulfilled revised McDonald criteria. It was negative isolation that provided the CD8+ and CD4+ T cells, whereas TEMRA cells were enriched by FACS. When the RNA was reverse transcribed, random hexamers were used with an input of roughly 0.45 to 1 ug. Each CDR3 protein gets one entry after TCRdb re-called the immunoSEQ multiplex PCR reads with MiXCR. The sample has fewer than 200,000 distinct CDR3 sequences; approximately 95% are singletons. V lost 0 bases to trimming and J lost 8 bases; unmatched junction nucleotides: 6. Germline assignment: CDR1 SGHRS and CDR2 YFSETQ. The CDR3 sequence is 15 residues long.

This rearrangement joins TRBV5-1 to TRBJ2-1; 9 bases map to TRBD2. The sample was CD8+ T cells from PBMCs. This sequence was found in a human donor with multiple sclerosis. CDR3 residues: CASSLASGILYEQFF. The CDR3, as DNA: TGCGCCAGCAGCTTGGCTAGCGGGATCCTCTATGAGCAGTTCTTC.